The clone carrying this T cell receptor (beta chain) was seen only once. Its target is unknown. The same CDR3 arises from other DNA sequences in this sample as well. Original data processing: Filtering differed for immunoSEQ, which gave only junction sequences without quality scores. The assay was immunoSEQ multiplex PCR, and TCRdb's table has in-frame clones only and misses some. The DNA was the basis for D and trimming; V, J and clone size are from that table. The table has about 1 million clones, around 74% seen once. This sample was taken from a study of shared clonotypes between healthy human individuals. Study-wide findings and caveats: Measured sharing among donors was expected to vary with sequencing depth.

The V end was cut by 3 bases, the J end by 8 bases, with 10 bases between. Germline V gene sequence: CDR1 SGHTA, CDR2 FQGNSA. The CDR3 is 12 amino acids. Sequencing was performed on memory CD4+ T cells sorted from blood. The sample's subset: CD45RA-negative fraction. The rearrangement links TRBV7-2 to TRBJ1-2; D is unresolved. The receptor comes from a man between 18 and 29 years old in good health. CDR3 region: CASSFGGYGYTF. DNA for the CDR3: TGTGCCAGCAGCTTTGGAGGGTACGGCTACACCTTC.